The clone carrying this TCR beta chain was seen only a few times. This record comes from a study of beta chain features in type 1 diabetes. Study details: Patients and healthy donors were similar in age, gender and cell yields.

What was sequenced were expressed TCRB transcripts, since all of the isolated RNA had been reverse transcribed. Regulatory, naive and central memory T cell samples averaged roughly 3.8 million reads. The protocol was immunoSEQ multiplex PCR, while the TCRdb copy is restricted to in-frame clones and leaves out a portion. The table lists around 500,000 clones, approximately 10% of them singletons. Trimming left V 5 bases short and J 7 bases short, with 18 bases between. CDR1 SEHNR and CDR2 FQNEAQ come from the germline V gene (reference sequence). This CDR3 has 15 amino acids. This receptor was obtained from a young woman in good health. The sequenced material came from naive CD4+ T cells from blood. This chain links TRBV7-9 with TRBJ2-1; a possible D gene is TRBD2 (7 bases). CDR3 DNA sequence: TGTGCCAGCAGCCGACTAGCCTATCAGGGGAATGAGCAGTTCTTC. It codes for CASSRLAYQGNEQFF.